This T cell receptor beta chain was captured by sequencing in a study of blood T cell repertoires in COVID-19. Study in general: From T cells, B-cell-depleted T cells, or PBMCs came the material, which was cDNA or gDNA.

This clone was observed a single time. Original data processing: Amplification of reference gene primers provided the estimated nucleated cell counts. Libraries were prepared by immunoSEQ multiplex PCR; TCRdb keeps only in-frame clonotypes and omits some of them. The V and J calls and clone size are taken from that table; D and trimming were inferred from the DNA. The repertoire holds about 150,000 clones, with roughly nine tenths as singletons. This CDR3 is built from 14 residues. Trimming stripped 2 bases from V and 6 bases from J, with 13 bases between. Germline CDR1 and CDR2: MNHNS and SASEGT. The chain links TRBV6-1 to TRBJ1-2, with no clear D. This clonotype was obtained from a man in his 60s with acute or convalescent COVID-19. Sequencing was performed on peripheral blood. CDR3 sequence: CASSELDLADGYTF. In DNA, the CDR3 is TGTGCCAGCAGTGAATTAGACCTTGCGGATGGCTACACCTTC.